A selection of T cell receptor beta chains follows, all from one sample in a study of metastatic and nonmetastatic thyroid tumors. TCRdb redid the clone calls on the PCR reads using MiXCR. The sample shows tens of thousands of clones, 9.5% to 15% of them seen only once. The source material was tumor tissue. The receptors shown here come from a female donor with papillary thyroid cancer or a benign thyroid nodule (not recorded which). Some clones in this sample may be carry-over from other donors' samples. The CDR3 runs from the conserved cysteine through the conserved F or W. The D gene is left open where the match is weak.

>TRBJ1-2|TRBV25-1|.
CASRGTTGRYGYTF
>TRBJ2-1|TRBV9|TRBD2
CASSVDRPGLAYNEQFF
>TRBJ2-2|TRBV6-5|TRBD1
CASSYGQGSGELFF
>TRBJ1-2|TRBV6-1|.
CASIFSPGGSEYGYTF
>TRBJ2-7|TRBV20-1|.
CSASRGQQYF
>TRBJ2-7|TRBV27|.
CASSFVPGEQYF
>TRBJ2-7|TRBV5-4|.
CASSLGRTTSYEQYF
>TRBJ2-1|TRBV7-8|.
CASSGPNTLGWESSYNEQFF
>TRBJ2-1|TRBV2|TRBD2
CASRRLEGGPHEQFF
>TRBJ2-1|TRBV5-1|.
CASSLVPVGDNEQFF
>TRBJ2-5|TRBV20-1|.
CSAREMGVRGSGYETQYF
>TRBJ2-2|TRBV7-9|.
CASSSPGAGELFF
>TRBJ2-7|TRBV10-3|.
CAISDGGRSPGEKYF
>TRBJ2-1|TRBV5-1|TRBD2
CASSRGLADNEQFF
>TRBJ1-6|TRBV28|.
CSSRLVTYNSPLHF
>TRBJ2-7|TRBV2|.
CASSFYEQYF
>TRBJ2-3|TRBV6-1|.
CATKVGTDTQYF
>TRBJ2-5|TRBV5-6|.
CASSPGDRETQYF
>TRBJ2-5|TRBV6-1|.
CASSDGRGKTQYF
>TRBJ2-5|TRBV20-1|.
CSAREGLKSYPSF
>TRBJ2-7|TRBV6-1|.
CVSTGSRYEQYF
>TRBJ2-3|TRBV5-8|TRBD2
CASSSPLASSTDTQYF
>TRBJ1-4|TRBV6-1|.
CASSETGHGYEKLFF
>TRBJ1-2|TRBV5-6|.
CASSLPDISSLGDYGYTF
>TRBJ1-6|TRBV20-1|.
CSARISGSSYNSPLHF
>TRBJ2-1|TRBV19|.
CASSRGGNNEQFF
>TRBJ2-7|TRBV20-1|.
CSATTKTYEQYF
>TRBJ1-1|TRBV3-1|.
CASSLVTGTEAFF
>TRBJ1-4|TRBV20-1|.
CSARDRETNEKLFF
>TRBJ2-3|TRBV14|TRBD2
CASSQTSGVARAQYF
>TRBJ2-7|TRBV28|.
CASRITGPPYEQYF
>TRBJ2-6|TRBV5-5|.
CASSPGHSGANVLTF
>TRBJ2-7|TRBV30|.
CAWSAGEGVSPPSYDQYF
>TRBJ1-6|TRBV6-5|.
CASSRGPGRRSVESPLHF
>TRBJ1-1|TRBV7-8|.
CASSLEGRGAEAFF
>TRBJ1-2|TRBV27|TRBD1
CASSFHRGTPLYGYTF
>TRBJ2-3|TRBV6-1|.
CASSEVTPDTQYF
>TRBJ1-2|TRBV19|.
CASSIGDGGYTF
>TRBJ1-2|TRBV7-8|TRBD1
CASSLQGDGYTF
>TRBJ1-4|TRBV28|.
CASSLWGLEDEKLFF
>TRBJ1-2|TRBV6-1|.
CASSSAEALTF
>TRBJ1-6|TRBV11-2|.
CASSLKGDSPLHF
>TRBJ2-1|TRBV6-1|TRBD1
CASSFIQGRDEQFF
>TRBJ2-7|TRBV12-3/TRBV12-4|TRBD1
CASRNRGSDEQYF
>TRBJ1-1|TRBV2|.
CASDGSGNTEAFF
>TRBJ2-7|TRBV10-1|.
CASSERIDDEQYF
>TRBJ1-5|TRBV20-1|.
CSARVTENQPQHF